The 9 T cell receptor beta chains below were found in one sample sequenced in a study of blood T cell repertoires in COVID-19. This table comes from immunoSEQ multiplex PCR, and its TCRdb copy is limited to in-frame clones, with some not included. Here the sample spans fewer than 150,000 clones, roughly 89% being singletons. The sequenced material came from peripheral blood. Receptor source: a woman in her forties with acute or convalescent COVID-19.

The chain combines TRBV27 with TRBJ1-2; TRBD1 matches at 7 bases. This CDR3 contains 13 residues. J was trimmed by 7 bases and V by 5 bases; bases with no gene match: 7. Germline CDR1 is MNHEY and CDR2 is SMNVEV (reference sequence). The CDR3 loop reads CASSPEGAVGYTF. The CDR3 nucleotides read TGTGCCAGCAGTCCCGAGGGGGCGGTTGGCTACACCTTC.

This rearrangement joins TRBV4-3 to TRBJ2-5, with a possible D match to TRBD1 (5 bases). Trimming shortened V by 0 bases and J by 5 bases, and 13 bases separated the two germline ends. The CDR3 runs 15 residues. Germline assignment: CDR1 LGHNA and CDR2 YSLEER. This chain's CDR3 is CASSQDSRGPETQYF. CDR3 sequence (DNA): TGCGCCAGCAGCCAAGATAGTAGGGGCCCGGAGACCCAGTACTTC.

The chain employs TRBV6-2 or TRBV6-3 and TRBJ1-1; TRBD1 might be the D (5 bases). Germline loops: CDR1 MNHEY, CDR2 SVGEGT. V shed 3 bases and J shed 3 bases, with 14 bases lying between them. The CDR3 length is 15 residues. The CDR3 is CASSYLMEGYTEAFF. In DNA form, the CDR3 reads TGTGCCAGCAGTTATCTCATGGAGGGGTACACTGAAGCTTTCTTT.

This chain links TRBV28 with TRBJ2-7; 9 bases agree with TRBD1. CDR1 is MDHEN, CDR2 SYDVKM, per germline. This CDR3 contains 21 residues. J gave up 0 bases and V 6 bases, and 24 bases lay outside the gene matches. CDR3 coding DNA: TGTGCCAGCAGGGACACTTGGGGGGGACAGGGTCAAGCGGTGAACTCCTACGAGCAGTACTTC. Its translation: CASRDTWGGQGQAVNSYEQYF.

The V gene is TRBV7-9, the J gene TRBJ2-7, with 10 bases identical to TRBD2. Germline V gives CDR1 SEHNR, CDR2 FQNEAQ (reference sequence). The CDR3 length is 17 residues. The J segment lost 7 bases and the V segment lost 7 bases, leaving 19 bases of the junction unmatched. DNA for the CDR3: TGTGCCAGCATCCTAGGCACTAGCGGGACCGGGGTGGGGGAGCAGTACTTC. It specifies CASILGTSGTGVGEQYF.

The chain uses TRBV15 and TRBJ1-4, with 9 positions matching TRBD1. The CDR3 contains 17 residues. V lost 1 base and J lost 2; bases outside the gene matches: 5. Germline V lookup: CDR1 LNHNV, CDR2 YYDKDF (reference sequence). The CDR3 is CATSRALGTGTNEKLFF. CDR3 DNA: TGTGCCACCAGCAGAGCCCTCGGGACAGGGACTAATGAAAAACTGTTTTTT.

This rearrangement joins TRBV7-6 to TRBJ1-4, with TRBD1 as a possible D gene (5 bases). The V gene's germline CDR1 is SGHVS and CDR2 FNYEAQ. V was pared by 4 bases and J by 3 bases, with 12 bases between. The CDR3 contains 15 residues. The CDR3 bases are TGTGCCAGCAGCTCCGGGGGGGGATCTAATGAAAAACTGTTTTTT. Translation gives CASSSGGGSNEKLFF.

The chain couples TRBV29-1 to TRBJ2-2, with a possible D match to TRBD1 (6 bases). Deletions cut 6 bases from V and 0 bases from J, with 14 bases between. The CDR3 contains 15 residues. CDR1 and CDR2 (germline): SQVTM, ANQGSEA. The CDR3 DNA reads as TGCAGCGTCCGGACAGAGCACCCGAACACCGGGGAGCTGTTTTTT. It yields the protein CSVRTEHPNTGELFF.

The genes are TRBV12-5 and TRBJ1-5, with D possibly matching TRBD1 (6 bases). Trimming removed 11 bases from V and 5 bases from J, with 19 bases in between. Per germline, CDR1 LGHNT and CDR2 FRNRAP. The length of the CDR3 is 14 residues. The chain's CDR3 is CAPKQGQFHQPQHF. The CDR3 bases are TGTGCTCCCAAACAAGGACAGTTTCATCAGCCCCAGCATTTT.